This T cell receptor (beta chain) was recorded in a study of blood T cell repertoires in COVID-19. Background on the study: PBMCs, B-cell-depleted T cells, or T cells provided the cDNA or gDNA that made up the material.

CDR1 SGHKS and CDR2 YYEKEE come from the germline V gene (reference sequence). CDR3 length: 14 residues. Trimming took 4 bases from V and 3 from J, leaving 11 bases between them. The assay was immunoSEQ multiplex PCR, and TCRdb's table has in-frame clones only and misses some. The table lists about 110,000 clones, approximately 85% of them singletons. The specimen sequenced was peripheral blood. The chain combines TRBV5-5 with TRBJ1-5, with D perhaps TRBD1 (6 bases). This TCR came from a human donor in a cohort sampled during active COVID-19. The chain's CDR3 is CASSPQGPNQPQHF. The CDR3 DNA is TGTGCCAGCAGCCCACAGGGCCCCAATCAGCCCCAGCATTTT.